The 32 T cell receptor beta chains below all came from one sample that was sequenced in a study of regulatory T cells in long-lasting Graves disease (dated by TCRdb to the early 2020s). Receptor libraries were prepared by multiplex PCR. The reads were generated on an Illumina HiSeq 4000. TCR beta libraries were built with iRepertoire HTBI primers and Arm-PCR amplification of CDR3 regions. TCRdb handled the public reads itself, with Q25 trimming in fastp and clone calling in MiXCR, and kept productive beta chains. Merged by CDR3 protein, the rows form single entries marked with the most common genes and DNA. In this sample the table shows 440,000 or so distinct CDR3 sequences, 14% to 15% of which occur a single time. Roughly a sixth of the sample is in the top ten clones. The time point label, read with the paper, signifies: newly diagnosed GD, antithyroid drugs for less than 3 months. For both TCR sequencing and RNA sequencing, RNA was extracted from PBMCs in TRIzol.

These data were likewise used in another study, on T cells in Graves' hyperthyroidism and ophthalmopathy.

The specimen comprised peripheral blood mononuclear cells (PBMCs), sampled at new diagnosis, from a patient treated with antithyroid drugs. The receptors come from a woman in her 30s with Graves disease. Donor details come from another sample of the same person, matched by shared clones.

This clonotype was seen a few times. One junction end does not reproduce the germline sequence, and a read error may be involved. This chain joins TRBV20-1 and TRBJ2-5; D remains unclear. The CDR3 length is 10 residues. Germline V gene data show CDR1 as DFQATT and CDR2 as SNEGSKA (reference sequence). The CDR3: CSVFKETRYF. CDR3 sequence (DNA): TGCAGTGTATTCAAAGAGACCCGGTACTTC.

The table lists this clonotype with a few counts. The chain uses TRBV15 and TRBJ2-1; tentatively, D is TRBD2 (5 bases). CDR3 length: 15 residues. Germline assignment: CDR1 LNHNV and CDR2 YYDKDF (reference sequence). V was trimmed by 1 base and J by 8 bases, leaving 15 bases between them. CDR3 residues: CATSRVKSGRDEQFF. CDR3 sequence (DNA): TGTGCCACCAGCAGAGTAAAGTCGGGAAGGGATGAGCAGTTCTTC.

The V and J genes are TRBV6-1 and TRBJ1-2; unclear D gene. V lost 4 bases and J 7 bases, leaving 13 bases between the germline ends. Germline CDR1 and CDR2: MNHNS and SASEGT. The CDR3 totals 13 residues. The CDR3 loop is CASSVVTQGGYTF. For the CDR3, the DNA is TGTGCCAGCAGTGTAGTAACTCAAGGTGGCTACACCTTC.

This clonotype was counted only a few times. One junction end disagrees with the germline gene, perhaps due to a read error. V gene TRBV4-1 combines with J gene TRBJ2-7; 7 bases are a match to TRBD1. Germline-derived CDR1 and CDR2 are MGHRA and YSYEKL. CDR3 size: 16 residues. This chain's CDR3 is CASTQELQGPNGEQYF. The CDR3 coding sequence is TGCGCCAGCACCCAAGAATTACAGGGGCCAAACGGCGAGCAGTACTTC.

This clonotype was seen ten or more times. For the CDR3, the DNA is TGTGCCAGCAGCCAGTCCACCGGGGAGCTGTTTTTT. Amino acids: CASSQSTGELFF. The chain links TRBV3-1 to TRBJ2-2; D is unclear. V was pared by 3 bases and J by 4 bases, with 3 bases between. There are 12 residues in the CDR3. Germline V CDR1 and CDR2: LGHDT, YNNKEL (reference sequence).

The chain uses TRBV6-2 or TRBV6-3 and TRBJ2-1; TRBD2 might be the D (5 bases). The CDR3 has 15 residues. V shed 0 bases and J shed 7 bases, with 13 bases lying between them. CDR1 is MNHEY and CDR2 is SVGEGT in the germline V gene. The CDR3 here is CASSYSQRTWNEQFF. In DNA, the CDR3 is TGTGCCAGCAGTTACTCTCAAAGGACTTGGAATGAGCAGTTCTTC.

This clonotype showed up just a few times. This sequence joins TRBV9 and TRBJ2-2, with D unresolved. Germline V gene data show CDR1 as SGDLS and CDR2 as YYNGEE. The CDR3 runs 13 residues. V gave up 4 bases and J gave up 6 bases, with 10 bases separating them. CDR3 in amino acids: CASSLSFPGELFF. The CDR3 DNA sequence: TGTGCCAGCAGCCTTAGTTTTCCCGGGGAGCTGTTTTTT.

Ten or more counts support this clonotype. The CDR3 DNA reads as TGTGCCTGGAGTGTCAGTTACGAGCAGTACTTC. It encodes CAWSVSYEQYF. The chain joins TRBV30 to TRBJ2-7; D remains unclear. The CDR3 covers 11 residues. The germline V gene has CDR1 GTSNPN and CDR2 SVGIG (reference sequence). V was pared by 0 bases and J by 4 bases, with 4 bases between.

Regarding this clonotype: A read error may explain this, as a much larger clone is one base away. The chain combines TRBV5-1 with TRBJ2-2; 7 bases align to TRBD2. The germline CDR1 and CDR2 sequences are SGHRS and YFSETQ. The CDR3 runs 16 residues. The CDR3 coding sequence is TGCGCCAGCAGCTTGGAGCTAGCGGAAAGCACCGGGGAGCTGTCTTTT. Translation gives CASSLELAESTGELSF.

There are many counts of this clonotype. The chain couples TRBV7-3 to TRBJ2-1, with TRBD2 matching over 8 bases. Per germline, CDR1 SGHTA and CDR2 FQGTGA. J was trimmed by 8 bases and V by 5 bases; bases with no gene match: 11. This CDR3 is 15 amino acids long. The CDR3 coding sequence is TGTGCCAGCAGCCAAATGCCGGGACTAGGGGATGAGCAGTTCTTC. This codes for CASSQMPGLGDEQFF.

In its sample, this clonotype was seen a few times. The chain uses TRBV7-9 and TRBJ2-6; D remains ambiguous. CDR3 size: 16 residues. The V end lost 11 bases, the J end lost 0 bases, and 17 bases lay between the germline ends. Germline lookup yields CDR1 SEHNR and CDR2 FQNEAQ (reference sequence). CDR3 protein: CAVHTPDGSGANVLTF. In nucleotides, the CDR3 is TGTGCCGTCCACACCCCCGACGGCTCTGGGGCCAACGTCCTGACTTTC.

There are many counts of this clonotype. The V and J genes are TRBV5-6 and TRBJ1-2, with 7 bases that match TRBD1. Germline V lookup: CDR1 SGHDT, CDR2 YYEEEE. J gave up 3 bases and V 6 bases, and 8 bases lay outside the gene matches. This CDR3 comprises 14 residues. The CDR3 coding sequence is TGTGCCAGCATAGAGACAGGGTACGACTATGGCTACACCTTC. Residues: CASIETGYDYGYTF.

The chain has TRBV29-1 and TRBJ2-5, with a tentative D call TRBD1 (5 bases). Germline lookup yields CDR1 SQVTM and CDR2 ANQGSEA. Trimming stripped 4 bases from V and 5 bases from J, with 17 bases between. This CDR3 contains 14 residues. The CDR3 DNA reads TGCAGCGTTGTCGGCACAAAGGGGCTGGAGACCCAGTACTTC. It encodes CSVVGTKGLETQYF.

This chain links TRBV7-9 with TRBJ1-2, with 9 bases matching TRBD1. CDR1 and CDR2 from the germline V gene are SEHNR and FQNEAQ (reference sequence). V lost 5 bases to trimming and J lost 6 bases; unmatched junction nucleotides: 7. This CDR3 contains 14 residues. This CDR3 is CASSGGQGLDGYTF. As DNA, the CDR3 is TGTGCCAGCAGCGGCGGACAGGGGTTAGATGGCTACACCTTC. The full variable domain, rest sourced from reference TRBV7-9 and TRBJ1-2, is DTGVSQNPRHKITKRGQNVTFRCDPISEHNRLYWYRQTLGQGPEFLTYFQNEAQLEKSRLLSDRFSAERPKGSFSTLEIQRTEQGDSAMYLCASSGGQGLDGYTFGSGTRLTVV.

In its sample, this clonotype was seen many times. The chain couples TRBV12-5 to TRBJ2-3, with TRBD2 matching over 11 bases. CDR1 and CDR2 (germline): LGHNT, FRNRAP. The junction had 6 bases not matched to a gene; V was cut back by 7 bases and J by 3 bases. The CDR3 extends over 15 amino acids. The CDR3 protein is CASEAIAGGTDTQYF. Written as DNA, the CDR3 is TGTGCTAGTGAGGCAATAGCGGGAGGGACAGATACGCAGTATTTT.

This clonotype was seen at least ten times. The CDR3 DNA is TGTGCCAGCAGCTTATCCGGGACAGAGACCCAGTACTTC. It translates to CASSLSGTETQYF. This chain joins TRBV12-3 or TRBV12-4 and TRBJ2-5; D may match TRBD1 or TRBD2 (5 bases each). The V gene lost 6 bases and the J gene lost 4 bases, with 12 bases spanning the gap. The CDR3 covers 13 residues.

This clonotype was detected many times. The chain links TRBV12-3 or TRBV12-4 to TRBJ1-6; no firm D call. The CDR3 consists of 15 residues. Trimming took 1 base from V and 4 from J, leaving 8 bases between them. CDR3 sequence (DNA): TGTGCCAGCAGTTTAGGGACCCAGTATAATTCACCCCTCCACTTT. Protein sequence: CASSLGTQYNSPLHF.

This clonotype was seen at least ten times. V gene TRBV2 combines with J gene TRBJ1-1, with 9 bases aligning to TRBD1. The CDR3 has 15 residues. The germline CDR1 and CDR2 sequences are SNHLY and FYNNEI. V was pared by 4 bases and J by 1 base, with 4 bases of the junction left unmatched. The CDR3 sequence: CASSVDRGANTEAFF. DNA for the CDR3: TGTGCCAGCAGTGTCGACAGGGGGGCGAACACTGAAGCTTTCTTT. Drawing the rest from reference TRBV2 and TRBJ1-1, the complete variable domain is EPEVTQTPSHQVTQMGQEVILRCVPISNHLYFYWYRQILGQKVEFLVSFYNNEISEKSEIFDDQFSVERPDGSNFTLKIRSTKLEDSAMYFCASSVDRGANTEAFFGQGTRLTVV.

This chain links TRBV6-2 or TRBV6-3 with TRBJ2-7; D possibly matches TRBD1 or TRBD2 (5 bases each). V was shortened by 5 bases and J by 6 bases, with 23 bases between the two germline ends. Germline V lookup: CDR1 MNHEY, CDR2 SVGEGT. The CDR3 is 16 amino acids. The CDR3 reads CASSEAGWGLEGEQYF. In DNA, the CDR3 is TGTGCCAGCAGTGAAGCCGGCTGGGGCCTAGAGGGCGAGCAGTACTTC.

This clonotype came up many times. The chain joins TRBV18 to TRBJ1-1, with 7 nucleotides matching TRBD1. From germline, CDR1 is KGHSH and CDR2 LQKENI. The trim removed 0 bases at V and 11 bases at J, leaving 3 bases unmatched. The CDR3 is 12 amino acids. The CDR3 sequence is CASSPPTGDAFF. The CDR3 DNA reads TGTGCCAGCTCACCACCAACAGGGGACGCTTTCTTT.

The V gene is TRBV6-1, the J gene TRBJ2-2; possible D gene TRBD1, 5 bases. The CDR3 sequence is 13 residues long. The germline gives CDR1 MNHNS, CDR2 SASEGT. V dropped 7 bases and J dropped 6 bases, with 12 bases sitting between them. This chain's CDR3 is CASTTQGAGELFF. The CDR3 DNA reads TGTGCCAGCACCACCCAAGGGGCCGGGGAGCTGTTTTTT.

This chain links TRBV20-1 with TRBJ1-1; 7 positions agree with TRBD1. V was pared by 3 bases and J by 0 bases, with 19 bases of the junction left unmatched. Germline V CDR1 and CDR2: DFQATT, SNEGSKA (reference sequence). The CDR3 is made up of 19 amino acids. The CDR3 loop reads CSARGVTLGTARMNTEAFF. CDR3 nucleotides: TGCAGTGCTAGGGGTGTCACCCTAGGGACAGCCAGGATGAACACTGAAGCTTTCTTT.

The CDR3 reads CASSQDRSSFYGYTF. The CDR3 DNA reads as TGTGCCAGCAGCCAAGATCGCAGCTCTTTCTATGGCTACACCTTC. This chain joins TRBV3-1 and TRBJ1-2, with D unresolved. V was trimmed by 0 bases and J by 4 bases, leaving 12 bases between them. Germline loops: CDR1 LGHDT, CDR2 YNNKEL (reference sequence). This CDR3 region has 15 residues.

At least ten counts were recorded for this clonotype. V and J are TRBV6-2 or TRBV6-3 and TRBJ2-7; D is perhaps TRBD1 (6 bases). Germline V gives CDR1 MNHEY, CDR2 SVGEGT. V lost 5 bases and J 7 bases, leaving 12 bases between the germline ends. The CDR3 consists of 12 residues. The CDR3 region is CASSKTGSEQYF. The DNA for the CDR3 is TGTGCCAGCAGTAAGACAGGATCTGAGCAGTACTTC.

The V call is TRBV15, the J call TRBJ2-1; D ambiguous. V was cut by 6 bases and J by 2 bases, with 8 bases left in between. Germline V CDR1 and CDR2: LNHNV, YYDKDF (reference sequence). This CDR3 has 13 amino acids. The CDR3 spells CATSLPAYNEQFF. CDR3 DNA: TGTGCCACCAGTCTCCCGGCCTACAATGAGCAGTTCTTC.

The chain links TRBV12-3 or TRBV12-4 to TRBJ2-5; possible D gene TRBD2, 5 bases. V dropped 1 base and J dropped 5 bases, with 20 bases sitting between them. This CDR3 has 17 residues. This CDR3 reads CASSLGLADLRVETQYF. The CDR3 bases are TGTGCCAGCAGTTTAGGGCTCGCCGATTTGAGGGTGGAGACCCAGTACTTC.

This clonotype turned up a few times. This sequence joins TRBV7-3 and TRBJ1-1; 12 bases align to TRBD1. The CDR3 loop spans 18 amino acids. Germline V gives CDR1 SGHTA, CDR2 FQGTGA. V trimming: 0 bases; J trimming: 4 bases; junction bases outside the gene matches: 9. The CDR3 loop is CASSLTPGTGGGSTEAFF. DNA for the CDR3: TGTGCCAGCAGCTTAACTCCTGGGACAGGGGGCGGGAGCACTGAAGCTTTCTTT.

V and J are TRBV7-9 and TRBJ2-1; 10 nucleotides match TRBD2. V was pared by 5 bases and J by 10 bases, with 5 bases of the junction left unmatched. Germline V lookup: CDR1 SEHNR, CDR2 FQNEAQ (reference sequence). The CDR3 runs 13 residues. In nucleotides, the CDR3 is TGTGCCAGCAGCCTACTAGCGGGAACGGAGCAGTTCTTC. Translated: CASSLLAGTEQFF.

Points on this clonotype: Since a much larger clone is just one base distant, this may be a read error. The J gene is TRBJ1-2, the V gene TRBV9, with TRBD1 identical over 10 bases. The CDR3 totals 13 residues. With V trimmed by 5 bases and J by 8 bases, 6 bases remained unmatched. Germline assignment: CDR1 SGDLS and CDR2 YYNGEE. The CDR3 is CASSAGTGEGYTF. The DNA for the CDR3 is TGTGCCAGCAGTGCCGGGACAGGGGAAGGCTACACCTTC.

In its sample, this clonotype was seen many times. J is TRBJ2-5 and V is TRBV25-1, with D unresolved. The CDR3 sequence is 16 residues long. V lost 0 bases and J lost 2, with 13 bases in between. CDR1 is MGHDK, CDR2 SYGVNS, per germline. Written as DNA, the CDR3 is TGTGCCAGCAGTGAATATTGGGTAACGGGTCAAGAGACCCAGTACTTC. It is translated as CASSEYWVTGQETQYF. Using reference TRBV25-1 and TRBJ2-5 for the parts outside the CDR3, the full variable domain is EADIYQTPRYLVIGTGKKITLECSQTMGHDKMYWYQQDPGMELHLIHYSYGVNSTEKGDLSSESTVSRIRTEHFPLTLESARPSHTSQYLCASSEYWVTGQETQYFGPGTRLLVL.

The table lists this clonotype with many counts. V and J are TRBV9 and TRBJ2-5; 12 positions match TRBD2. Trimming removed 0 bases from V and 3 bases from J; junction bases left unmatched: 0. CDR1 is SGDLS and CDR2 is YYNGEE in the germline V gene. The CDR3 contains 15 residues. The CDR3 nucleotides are TGTGCCAGCAGCGTAGCTAGCGGGAGGGAAGAGACCCAGTACTTC. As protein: CASSVASGREETQYF.

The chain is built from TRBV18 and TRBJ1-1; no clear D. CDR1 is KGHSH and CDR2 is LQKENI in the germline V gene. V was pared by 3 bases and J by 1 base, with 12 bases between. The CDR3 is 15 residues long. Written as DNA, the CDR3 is TGTGCCAGCTCACCCGGTCTGGGGTCGAACACTGAAGCTTTCTTT. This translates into CASSPGLGSNTEAFF.